One and the same sample provided the 8 T cell receptor beta chains below, sequenced in a study of blood T cell repertoires in COVID-19. Only in-frame clones appear in the TCRdb table, and some are missing; sequencing was by immunoSEQ multiplex PCR. The top ten hold 5.1% of the sample, which has around 100,000 clones, about nine tenths seen once. Specimen: peripheral blood. The receptors stem from a man aged 50-59 years with acute or convalescent COVID-19.

This sequence joins TRBV2 and TRBJ1-2, with a possible D match to TRBD1 (5 bases). V gave up 5 bases and J gave up 10 bases, with 11 bases separating them. Germline V gene sequence: CDR1 SNHLY, CDR2 FYNNEI. This CDR3 spans 11 amino acids. CDR3 protein: CASSLQVIYTF. In nucleotides, the CDR3 is TGTGCCAGCAGTTTACAGGTTATCTACACCTTC.

The chain employs TRBV7-7 and TRBJ2-1; D gene uncertain. The CDR3 contains 16 residues. Trimming pared 0 bases from V and 7 bases from J, leaving 16 bases between. Germline CDR1 is SSHAT and CDR2 is FNYEAQ (reference sequence). CDR3 nucleotides: TGTGCCAGCAGCTTAGCTCTTACGGGTATGTGGAATGAGCAGTTCTTC. Translation gives CASSLALTGMWNEQFF.

The chain links TRBV7-2 to TRBJ2-7; 11 bases are shared with TRBD2. The V gene end was trimmed by 7 bases and the J gene end by 5 bases; junction bases not matched to a gene: 4. The V gene's germline CDR1 is SGHTA and CDR2 FQGNSA. The CDR3 totals 13 residues. The CDR3 region has the DNA TGTGCCAGCAAGGGGGGACTAGCGGACGAGCAGTACTTC. This encodes CASKGGLADEQYF.

For this clone: The same CDR3 arises from other DNA sequences in this sample as well. V usage is TRBV19 and J usage is TRBJ1-1; D remains ambiguous. Germline V gene lookup returns CDR1 LNHDA and CDR2 SQIVND (reference sequence). The ends were cut back, 1 base at V and 8 bases at J, with 8 bases in the middle. This CDR3 region has 12 residues. The CDR3 loop is CASSIGLAEAFF. The CDR3 nucleotides read TGTGCCAGTAGTATAGGGTTGGCCGAAGCTTTCTTT.

The V and J genes are TRBV12-5 and TRBJ2-1; unclear D gene. CDR1 is LGHNT, CDR2 FRNRAP, per germline. The V end lost 1 base, the J end lost 12 bases, and 19 bases lay between the germline ends. The CDR3 spans 15 residues. DNA for the CDR3: TGTGCTAGTGGTTTGGGGCAGAATACAATGACTGGGCAGTTCTTC. Translation: CASGLGQNTMTGQFF.

This chain joins TRBV20-1 and TRBJ2-7; D gene ambiguous. CDR1 and CDR2 from the germline V gene are DFQATT and SNEGSKA (reference sequence). The V end lost 0 bases, the J end lost 6 bases, and 6 bases lay between the germline ends. The CDR3 spans 11 residues. This chain's CDR3 is CSAREYGEQYF. Written as DNA, the CDR3 is TGCAGTGCTAGAGAGTACGGCGAGCAGTACTTC.

The gene calls are TRBV9 and TRBJ2-3, with 14 bases matching TRBD2. The V gene end was trimmed by 3 bases and the J gene end by 10 bases; junction bases not matched to a gene: 7. CDR3 length: 15 residues. CDR1 is SGDLS and CDR2 is YYNGEE in the germline V gene. This chain's CDR3 is CASSAGTSGSRPQYF. The DNA for the CDR3 is TGTGCCAGCAGCGCCGGGACTAGCGGGAGTAGACCGCAGTATTTT.

V and J are TRBV3-1 (or the pseudogene TRBV3-2) and TRBJ2-1, with TRBD2 identical over 12 bases. Germline-derived CDR1 and CDR2 are LGHDT and YNNKEL (reference sequence). V lost 3 bases, J lost 8 bases, and 5 bases stayed unmatched. The CDR3 has 15 amino acids. CDR3 in DNA: TGTGCCAGCAGCCATTTGACTAGCGGGAGCGATGAGCAGTTCTTC. Translated: CASSHLTSGSDEQFF.